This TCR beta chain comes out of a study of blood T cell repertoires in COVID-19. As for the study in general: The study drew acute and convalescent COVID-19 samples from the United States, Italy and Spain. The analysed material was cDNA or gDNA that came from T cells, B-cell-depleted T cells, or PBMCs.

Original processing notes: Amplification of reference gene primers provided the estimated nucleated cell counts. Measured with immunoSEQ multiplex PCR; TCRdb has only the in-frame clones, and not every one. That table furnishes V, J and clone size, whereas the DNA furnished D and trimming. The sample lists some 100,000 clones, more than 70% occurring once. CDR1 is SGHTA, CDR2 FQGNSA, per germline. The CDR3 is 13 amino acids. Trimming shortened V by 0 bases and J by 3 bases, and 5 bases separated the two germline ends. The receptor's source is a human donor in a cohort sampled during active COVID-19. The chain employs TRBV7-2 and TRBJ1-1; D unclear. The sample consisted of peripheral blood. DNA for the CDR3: TGTGCCAGCAGCTTAGCGCAGGACACTGAAGCTTTCTTT. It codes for CASSLAQDTEAFF.